This T cell receptor (beta chain) derives from a study of long-term antiretroviral therapy in people with HIV. Details on this clone: Its specificity is not known.

Looked up from germline, CDR1 is SGHRS and CDR2 is YFSETQ. The CDR3 spans 12 residues. The ends were cut back, 1 base at V and 8 bases at J, with 9 bases in the middle. At the survey level, the v3.0 immunoSEQ assay was run. Clones were read by immunoSEQ multiplex PCR, and TCRdb kept only the in-frame ones, dropping some. The sample carries 30,000 to 40,000 clones, roughly 97% recorded once. Study-level results: Every time point showed a repertoire led by clones expanded before ART. Information on adherence to ART, viral resistance or therapy changes was unavailable. It was observed that HIV repertoires exhibited narrower CDR3 length ranges than controls.

The sample consisted of unsorted PBMCs, taken 6.9 years after starting antiretroviral therapy. V gene TRBV5-1 combines with J gene TRBJ1-1, with no clear D. The sequence derives from a man aged 25 to 40 with HIV. CDR3 amino acids: CASSLPTQEAFF. In DNA, the CDR3 is TGCGCCAGCAGCTTGCCAACCCAAGAAGCTTTCTTT.